This TCR beta chain originates from a study of blood T cells in healthy people across ages (dated by TCRdb to about 2015). In the study overall: In model experiments, roughly one uniquely barcoded TCR beta cDNA molecule per two T cells was captured by template switching. Using deep sequencing normalized with unique cDNA molecular identifiers, the study measured how TCR beta repertoire diversity changes with age. Four age groups were formed from the donors: young (average roughly 16 years), middle-aged (around 37), aged (under 70) and long-lived (roughly 88). To avoid experimental bias, donors of different ages were spread randomly across the sequencing lanes. For two donors (one aged 18 to 30 and one aged 80 or older), the study analyzed two additional independent replicas of 1 million unique cDNA reads from the same blood draw.

This clonotype was seen ten or more times. Its recognized antigen is unknown. Sequence at one end of the junction differs from germline and may be a read error. What the study reported, not specific to this receptor: Total diversity estimates from one million sequenced T cells were considered lower bounds and underestimates. As age increased, observed TCR beta diversity per million T cells dropped in a roughly linear way, and a significant reduction was already evident by age 40. Observed TCR beta diversity correlated strongly with the percentage of naive T cells measured by flow cytometry. Compared with the aged group, more naive CD4+ T cells, fewer expanded clones and increased TCR diversity were shown by the long-lived group, suggesting age selection. Because donor CMV infection status was unknown, age-related changes in expanded clonotypes were potentially confounded. Conclusive comparison of naive and antigen-experienced compartments was prevented by the profiling of bulk unsorted PBMCs.

The CDR3, cysteine through phenylalanine, is 12 amino acids long. Kept here is only the CDR3 DNA, which spans 36 bases and is read in frame from base 1. From the germline V gene, CDR1 is MNHNS and CDR2 is SASEGT. The 40 or so donors, aged about 6 to 100 years, were systemically healthy Caucasian individuals from Russia. Each donor gave ten milliliters of peripheral blood, drawn into EDTA-treated Vacutainer tubes. Ficoll-Paque density-gradient centrifugation was used to isolate PBMCs, with at least 7 million per sample. Total RNA, at least 5 micrograms per sample, was extracted from PBMCs with Trizol reagent. Naive CD45RAhigh/CD27high T cell percentages were measured by flow cytometry on a PBMC aliquot from every donor. Libraries were constructed by 5' RACE. Sequencing took place on an Illumina HiSeq 2500. A second PCR of about 6 to 12 cycles was performed with a sample-barcoded 5' primer and a J-beta primer mix. A template-switch 5' adaptor carrying 12 random nucleotides introduced a unique molecular identifier onto each TCR beta cDNA molecule. At least 2.5 million CDR3-containing paired-end reads were obtained from each sample. First-strand cDNA synthesis was performed from all RNA using the Mint cDNA synthesis kit, with priming by a TRBC-specific oligonucleotide. After uracil-DNA glycosylase treatment, a first 18-cycle PCR used universal primers M1SS and BC2_uni_R on all cDNA. The authors' analysis ran thus. Normalization of each sample was performed by random selection of 1 million high-quality reads, each carrying a distinct molecular identifier. Reads with shared molecular identifiers were discarded instead of being binned into consensus sequences. MiTCR, set to a Q25 quality threshold and the strictest error-elimination algorithm, was used for CDR3 identification, clonotype clustering and error correction. Lower-bound total TCR beta diversity was estimated with a nonparametric unseen species model using Euler transformation. TCRdb reprocessing: public reads trimmed at Q25 with fastp, clones called with MiXCR, in-frame beta chains kept. Rows with one shared CDR3 protein collapse into an entry with the most common genes and DNA. The authors' filters were not applied to this entry. The sample table contains 920,000 or so distinct CDR3 sequences; only one count was recorded for 45% of them. Of the sample, approximately 20% is held by the ten largest clones.

The sequence was collected from a woman in her sixties or seventies in good health. Sequenced input: blood. The chain uses TRBV6-1 and TRBJ2-7; D gene: possibly TRBD2, on 6 matching bases. The DNA reads as follows: TGTGCCAGCAGGGAAGGAGGGTACGAGCAGTACTTC. It encodes CASREGGYEQYF.